This entry concerns a single TCR beta chain. The antigen is not known. From germline, CDR1 is SGHTA and CDR2 FQGTGA. This CDR3 comprises 15 residues. V was cut by 6 bases and J by 3 bases, with 17 bases left in between. The sample is drawn from a study of T cell responses to AZD1222 COVID-19 vaccine. Findings of the study overall: Possibly, clonal diversity was underestimated; donors were largely white British and included more females. Among those given AZD1222, only five or six were seropositive at baseline. Unmutated variant regions reportedly attract nearly half of all spike-specific TCRs.

Produced via immunoSEQ multiplex PCR; TCRdb's table is partial and in-frame only. The sample consists of roughly 97,000 clones, over 70% of them appearing once. The sample in question was peripheral blood, obtained on day 0 of AZD1222 vaccination. This sequence was found in an adult in good health. The V call is TRBV7-3, the J call TRBJ1-2, with D unclear. CDR3 DNA sequence: TGTGCCAGCAGTGGAGGGCCAAATTCCTACTATGGCTACACCTTC. Translation gives CASSGGPNSYYGYTF.